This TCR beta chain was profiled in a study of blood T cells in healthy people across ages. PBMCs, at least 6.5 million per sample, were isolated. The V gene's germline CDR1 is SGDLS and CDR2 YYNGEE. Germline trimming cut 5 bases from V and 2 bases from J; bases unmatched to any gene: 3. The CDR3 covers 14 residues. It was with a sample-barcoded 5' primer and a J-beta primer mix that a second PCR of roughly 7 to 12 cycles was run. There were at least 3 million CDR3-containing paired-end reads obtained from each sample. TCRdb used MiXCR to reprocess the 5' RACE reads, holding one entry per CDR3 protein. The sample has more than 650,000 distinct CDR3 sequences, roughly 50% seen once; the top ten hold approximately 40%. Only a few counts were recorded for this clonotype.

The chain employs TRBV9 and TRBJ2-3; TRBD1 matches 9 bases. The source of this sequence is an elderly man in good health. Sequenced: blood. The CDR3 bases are TGTGCCAGCAGGGGGACAGGGACCACAGATACGCAGTATTTT. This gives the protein CASRGTGTTDTQYF. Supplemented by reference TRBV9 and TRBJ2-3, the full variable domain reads DSGVTQTPKHLITATGQRVTLRCSPRSGDLSVYWYQQSLDQGLQFLIQYYNGEERAKGNILERFSAQQFPDLHSELNLSSLELGDSALYFCASRGTGTTDTQYFGPGTRLTVL.